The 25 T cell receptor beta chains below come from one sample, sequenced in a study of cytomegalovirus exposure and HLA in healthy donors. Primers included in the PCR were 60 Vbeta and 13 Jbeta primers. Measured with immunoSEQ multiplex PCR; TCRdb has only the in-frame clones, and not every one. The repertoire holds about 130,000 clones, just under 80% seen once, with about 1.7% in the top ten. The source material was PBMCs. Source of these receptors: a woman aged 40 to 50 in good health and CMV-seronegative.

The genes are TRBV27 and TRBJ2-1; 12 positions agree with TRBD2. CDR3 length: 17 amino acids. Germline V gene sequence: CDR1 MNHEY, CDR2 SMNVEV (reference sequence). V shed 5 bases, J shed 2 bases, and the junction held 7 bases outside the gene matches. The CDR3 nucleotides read TGTGCCAGCAGTCCCGGGACTAGCGGGCGGCCCTACAATGAGCAGTTCTTC. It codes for CASSPGTSGRPYNEQFF.

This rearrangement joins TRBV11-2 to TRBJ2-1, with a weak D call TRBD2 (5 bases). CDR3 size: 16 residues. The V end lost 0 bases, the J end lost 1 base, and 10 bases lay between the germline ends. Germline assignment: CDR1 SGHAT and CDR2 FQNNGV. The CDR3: CASSLDRDRSYNEQFF. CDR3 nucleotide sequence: TGTGCCAGCAGCTTAGATCGGGATAGGTCCTACAATGAGCAGTTCTTC.

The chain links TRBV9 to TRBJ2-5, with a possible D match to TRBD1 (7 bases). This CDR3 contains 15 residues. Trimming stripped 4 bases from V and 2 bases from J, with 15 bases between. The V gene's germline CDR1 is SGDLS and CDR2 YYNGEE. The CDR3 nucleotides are TGTGCCAGCAGCTTATCAGGGGGGCATCAAGAGACCCAGTACTTC. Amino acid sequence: CASSLSGGHQETQYF.

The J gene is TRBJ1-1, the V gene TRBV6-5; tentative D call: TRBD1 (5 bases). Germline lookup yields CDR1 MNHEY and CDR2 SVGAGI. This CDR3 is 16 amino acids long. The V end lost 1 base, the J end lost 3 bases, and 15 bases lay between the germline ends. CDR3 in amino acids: CASSYWAVGDYTEAFF. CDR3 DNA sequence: TGTGCCAGCAGTTACTGGGCGGTCGGGGACTACACTGAAGCTTTCTTT.

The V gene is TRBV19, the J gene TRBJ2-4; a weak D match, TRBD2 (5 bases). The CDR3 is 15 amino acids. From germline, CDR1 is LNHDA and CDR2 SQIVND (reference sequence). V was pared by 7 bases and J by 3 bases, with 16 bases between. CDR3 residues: CASKDPGMGKNIQYF. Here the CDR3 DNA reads TGTGCCAGTAAGGATCCGGGGATGGGCAAAAACATTCAGTACTTC.

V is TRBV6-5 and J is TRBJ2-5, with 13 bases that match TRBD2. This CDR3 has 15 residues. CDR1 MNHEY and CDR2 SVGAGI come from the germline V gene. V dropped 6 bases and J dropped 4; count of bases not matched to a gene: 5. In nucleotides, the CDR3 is TGTGCCAGCAGCCGACTAGCGGGGGGCCCAGAGACCCAGTACTTC. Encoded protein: CASSRLAGGPETQYF.

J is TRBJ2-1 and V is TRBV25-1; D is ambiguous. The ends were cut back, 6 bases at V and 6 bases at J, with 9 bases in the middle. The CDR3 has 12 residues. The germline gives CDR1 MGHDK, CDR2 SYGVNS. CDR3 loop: CASRRAGNEQFF. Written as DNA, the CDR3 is TGTGCCAGCAGGAGAGCAGGCAATGAGCAGTTCTTC.

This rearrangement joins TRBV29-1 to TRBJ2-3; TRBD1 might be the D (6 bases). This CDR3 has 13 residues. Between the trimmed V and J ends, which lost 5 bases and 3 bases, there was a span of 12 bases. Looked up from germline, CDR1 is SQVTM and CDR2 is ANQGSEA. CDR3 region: CSVWTVSTDTQYF. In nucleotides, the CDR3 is TGCAGCGTTTGGACAGTTTCGACAGATACGCAGTATTTT.

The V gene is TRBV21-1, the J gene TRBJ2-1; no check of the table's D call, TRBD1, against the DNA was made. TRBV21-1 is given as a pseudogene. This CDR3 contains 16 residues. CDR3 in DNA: TGTGCCAGCAGAAAGGAAGGGGCCTGCTCCTACAATGAGCAGTTCTTC. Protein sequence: CASRKEGACSYNEQFF.

CDR3 sequence reads: CASSPILGQGDTEAFF. The CDR3 region has the DNA TGTGCCAGCAGCCCAATTCTAGGACAGGGCGACACTGAAGCTTTCTTT. This sequence joins TRBV4-2 and TRBJ1-1, with 8 bases lining up with TRBD1. Trimming cost V 4 bases and J 3 bases; bases outside gene matches: 10. Germline V CDR1 and CDR2: LGHNA, YNFKEQ. The CDR3 loop spans 16 amino acids.

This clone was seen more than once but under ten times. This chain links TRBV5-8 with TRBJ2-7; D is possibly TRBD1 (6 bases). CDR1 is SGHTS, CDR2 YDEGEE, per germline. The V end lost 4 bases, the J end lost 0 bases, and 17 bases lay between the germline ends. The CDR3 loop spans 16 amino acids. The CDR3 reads CASSPRGWDISYEQYF. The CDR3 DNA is TGTGCCAGCAGCCCCCGGGGTTGGGACATCTCCTACGAGCAGTACTTC. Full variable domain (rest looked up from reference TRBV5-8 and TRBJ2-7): EAGVTQSPTHLIKTRGQQATLRCSPISGHTSVYWYQQALGLGLQFLLWYDEGEERNRGNFPPRFSGRQFPNYSSELNVNALELEDSALYLCASSPRGWDISYEQYFGPGTRLTVT.

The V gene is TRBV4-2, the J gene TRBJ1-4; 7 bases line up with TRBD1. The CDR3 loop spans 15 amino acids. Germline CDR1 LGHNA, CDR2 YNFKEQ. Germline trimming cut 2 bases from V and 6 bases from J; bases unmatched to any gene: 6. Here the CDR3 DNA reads TGTGCCAGCAGCCAATCGCGACAGGGAGATGAAAAACTGTTTTTT. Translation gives CASSQSRQGDEKLFF.

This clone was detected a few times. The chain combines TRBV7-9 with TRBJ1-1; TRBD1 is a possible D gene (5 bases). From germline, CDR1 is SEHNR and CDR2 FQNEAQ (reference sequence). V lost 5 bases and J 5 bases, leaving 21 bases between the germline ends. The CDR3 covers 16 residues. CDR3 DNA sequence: TGTGCCAGCAGCCACCCTTGGGGGGGAAAGGAAACTGAAGCTTTCTTT. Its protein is CASSHPWGGKETEAFF.

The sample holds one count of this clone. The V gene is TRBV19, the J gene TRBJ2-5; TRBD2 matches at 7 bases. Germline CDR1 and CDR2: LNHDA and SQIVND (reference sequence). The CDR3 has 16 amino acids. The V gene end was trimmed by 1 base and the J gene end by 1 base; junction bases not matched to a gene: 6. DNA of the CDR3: TGTGCCAGTAGTATAGGAGGACGGGGGGTCCAAGAGACCCAGTACTTC. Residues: CASSIGGRGVQETQYF.

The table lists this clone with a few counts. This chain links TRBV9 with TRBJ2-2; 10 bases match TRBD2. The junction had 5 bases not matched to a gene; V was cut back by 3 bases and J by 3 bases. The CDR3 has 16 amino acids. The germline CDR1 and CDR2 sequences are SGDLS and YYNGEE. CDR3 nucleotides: TGTGCCAGCAGCGATACTCTAGCGGGAGACACCGGGGAGCTGTTTTTT. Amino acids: CASSDTLAGDTGELFF.

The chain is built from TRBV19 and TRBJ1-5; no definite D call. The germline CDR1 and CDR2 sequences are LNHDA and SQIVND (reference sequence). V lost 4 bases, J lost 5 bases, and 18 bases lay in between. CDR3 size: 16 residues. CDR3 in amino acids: CASSKRAWRADQPQHF. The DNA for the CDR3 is TGTGCCAGTAGTAAAAGAGCATGGAGGGCGGATCAGCCCCAGCATTTT.

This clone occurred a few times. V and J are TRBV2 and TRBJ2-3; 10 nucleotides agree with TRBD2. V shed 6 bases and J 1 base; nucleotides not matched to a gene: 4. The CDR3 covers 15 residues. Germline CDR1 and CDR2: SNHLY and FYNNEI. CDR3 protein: CASRTGTSGTDTQYF. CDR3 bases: TGTGCCAGCAGAACCGGGACTAGCGGCACAGATACGCAGTATTTT.

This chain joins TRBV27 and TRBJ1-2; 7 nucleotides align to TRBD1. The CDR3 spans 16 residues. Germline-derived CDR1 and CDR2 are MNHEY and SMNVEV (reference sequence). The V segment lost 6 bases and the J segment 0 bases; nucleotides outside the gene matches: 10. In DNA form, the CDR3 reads TGTGCCAGCAGACAGCCCGGGGACAGCTCTAACTATGGCTACACCTTC. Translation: CASRQPGDSSNYGYTF.

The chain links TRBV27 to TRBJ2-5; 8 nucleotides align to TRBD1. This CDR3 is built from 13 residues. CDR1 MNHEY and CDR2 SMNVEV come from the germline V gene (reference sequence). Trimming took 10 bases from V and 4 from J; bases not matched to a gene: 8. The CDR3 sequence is CATGQGWGETQYF. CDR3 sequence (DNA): TGTGCCACCGGACAGGGATGGGGAGAGACCCAGTACTTC.

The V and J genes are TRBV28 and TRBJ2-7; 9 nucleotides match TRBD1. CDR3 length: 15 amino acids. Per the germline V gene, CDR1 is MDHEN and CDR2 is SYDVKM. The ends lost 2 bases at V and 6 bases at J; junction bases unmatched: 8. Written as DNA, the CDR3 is TGTGCCAGCAGTTTACCGGGACAGGGTTATGGCGAGCAGTACTTC. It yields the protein CASSLPGQGYGEQYF.

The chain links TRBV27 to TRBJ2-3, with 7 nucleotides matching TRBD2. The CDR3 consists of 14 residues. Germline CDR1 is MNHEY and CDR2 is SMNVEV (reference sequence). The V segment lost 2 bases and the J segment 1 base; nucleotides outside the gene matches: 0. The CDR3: CASSLAGGTDTQYF. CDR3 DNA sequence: TGTGCCAGCAGTTTAGCGGGGGGCACAGATACGCAGTATTTT.

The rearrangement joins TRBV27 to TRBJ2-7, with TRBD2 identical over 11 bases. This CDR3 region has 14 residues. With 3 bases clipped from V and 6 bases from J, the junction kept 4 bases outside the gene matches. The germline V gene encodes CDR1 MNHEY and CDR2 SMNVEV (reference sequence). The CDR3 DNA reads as TGTGCCAGCAGTTTTAGCGGGGGGGCAGTCGAGCAGTACTTC. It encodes CASSFSGGAVEQYF.

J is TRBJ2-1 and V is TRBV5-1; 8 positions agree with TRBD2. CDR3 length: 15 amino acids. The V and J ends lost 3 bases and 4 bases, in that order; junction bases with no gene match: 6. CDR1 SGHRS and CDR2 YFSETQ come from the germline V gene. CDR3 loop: CASSWEREPYNEQFF. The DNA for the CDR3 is TGCGCCAGCAGCTGGGAGCGGGAGCCGTACAATGAGCAGTTCTTC.

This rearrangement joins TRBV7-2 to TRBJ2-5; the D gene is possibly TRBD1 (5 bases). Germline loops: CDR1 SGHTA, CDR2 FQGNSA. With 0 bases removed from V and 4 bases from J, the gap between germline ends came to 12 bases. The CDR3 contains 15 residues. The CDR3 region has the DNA TGTGCCAGCAGCTTAGCGGATCGAAGGGGAGAGACCCAGTACTTC. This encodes CASSLADRRGETQYF. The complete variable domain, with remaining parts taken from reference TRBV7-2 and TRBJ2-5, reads GAGVSQSPSNKVTEKGKDVELRCDPISGHTALYWYRQSLGQGLEFLIYFQGNSAPDKSGLPSDRFSAERTGGSVSTLTIQRTQQEDSAVYLCASSLADRRGETQYFGPGTRLLVL.

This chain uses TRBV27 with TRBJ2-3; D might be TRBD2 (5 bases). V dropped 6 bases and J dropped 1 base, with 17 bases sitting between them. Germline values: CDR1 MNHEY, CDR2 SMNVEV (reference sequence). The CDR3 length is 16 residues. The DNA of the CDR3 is TGTGCCAGCAGCCTCGGGGTAGCGAAGGGCACAGATACGCAGTATTTT. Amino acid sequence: CASSLGVAKGTDTQYF.